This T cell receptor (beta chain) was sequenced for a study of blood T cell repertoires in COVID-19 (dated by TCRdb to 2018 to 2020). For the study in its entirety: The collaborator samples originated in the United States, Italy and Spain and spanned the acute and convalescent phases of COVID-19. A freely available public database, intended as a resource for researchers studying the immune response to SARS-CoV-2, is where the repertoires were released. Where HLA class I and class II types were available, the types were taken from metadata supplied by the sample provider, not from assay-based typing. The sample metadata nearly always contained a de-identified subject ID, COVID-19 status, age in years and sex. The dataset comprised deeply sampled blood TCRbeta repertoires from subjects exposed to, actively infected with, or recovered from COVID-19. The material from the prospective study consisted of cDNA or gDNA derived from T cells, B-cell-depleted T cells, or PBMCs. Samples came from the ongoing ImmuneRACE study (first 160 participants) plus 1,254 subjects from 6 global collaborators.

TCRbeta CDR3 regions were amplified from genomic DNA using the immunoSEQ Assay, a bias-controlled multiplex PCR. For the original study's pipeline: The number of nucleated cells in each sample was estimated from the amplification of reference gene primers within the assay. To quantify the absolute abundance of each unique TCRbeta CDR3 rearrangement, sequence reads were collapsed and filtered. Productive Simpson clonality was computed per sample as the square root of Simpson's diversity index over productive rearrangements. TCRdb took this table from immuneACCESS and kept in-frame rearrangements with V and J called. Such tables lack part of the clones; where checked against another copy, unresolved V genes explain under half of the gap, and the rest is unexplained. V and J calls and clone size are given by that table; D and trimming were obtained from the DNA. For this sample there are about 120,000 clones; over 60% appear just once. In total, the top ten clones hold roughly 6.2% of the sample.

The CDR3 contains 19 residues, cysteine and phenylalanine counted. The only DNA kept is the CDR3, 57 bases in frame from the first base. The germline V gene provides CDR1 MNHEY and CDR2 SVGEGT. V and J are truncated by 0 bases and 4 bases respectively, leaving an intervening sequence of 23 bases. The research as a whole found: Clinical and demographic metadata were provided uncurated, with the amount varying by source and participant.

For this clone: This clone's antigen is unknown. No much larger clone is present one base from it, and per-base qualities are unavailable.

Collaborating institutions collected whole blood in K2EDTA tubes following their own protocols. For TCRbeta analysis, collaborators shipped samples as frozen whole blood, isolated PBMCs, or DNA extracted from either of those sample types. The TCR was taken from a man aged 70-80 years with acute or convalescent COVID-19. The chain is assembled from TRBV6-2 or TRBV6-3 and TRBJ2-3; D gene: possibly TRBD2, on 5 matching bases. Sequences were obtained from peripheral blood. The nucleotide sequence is TGTGCCAGCAGTTACTCGAGGGTCCCCGGGCGACCCGCCTCAGATACGCAGTATTTT. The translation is CASSYSRVPGRPASDTQYF.